This TCR beta chain was recorded in a study of cytomegalovirus exposure and HLA in healthy donors. Findings and caveats of the study: When a later analysis compared HLA-associated TCR beta chains with equally common others, the HLA-associated chains turned out to be more clonally expanded and to have lower generation probabilities. In a later analysis, donors in an Asian-associated ancestry cluster reportedly had fewer N-insertions in productive TCRs than the cohort mean.

This clone has a handful of counts. The antigen is not known. 60 Vbeta and 13 Jbeta primers were used in PCR. Clones were sequenced by immunoSEQ multiplex PCR, and TCRdb holds only the in-frame ones, with some missing. The table shows some 140,000 clones, with 8.9% occurring only once. This CDR3 has 14 residues. The germline V and J ends were trimmed by 0 bases and 4 bases, with 10 bases remaining between them. The V gene's germline CDR1 is SGHNT and CDR2 YENEEA. The sequencing sample was made of PBMCs. The TCR was taken from a woman aged 40 to 55 in good health and CMV-seropositive. The J gene is TRBJ2-7, the V gene TRBV11-3; possibly TRBD2 for D (6 bases). The CDR3 DNA sequence: TGTGCCAGCAGCTTAGATTGGGACTCGTACGAGCAGTACTTC. This sequence encodes CASSLDWDSYEQYF.